The 6 T cell receptor beta chains in this list originate from one sample, sequenced in a study of T-cell memory formation after mild COVID-19. TCRdb reanalysed the 5' RACE reads using MiXCR and keeps one entry per CDR3 protein. The sample lists over 45,000 distinct CDR3 sequences; about 30% were seen once. The specimen was PBMCs or a T cell subset sorted from them (not recorded which). Receptors were obtained from a young man who had mild COVID-19 (a few samples of this study predate the infection). Cell type and time point are not known.

J is TRBJ2-5 and V is TRBV27; 9 nucleotides line up with TRBD2. Germline CDR1 and CDR2: MNHEY and SMNVEV (reference sequence). V was pared by 4 bases and J by 7 bases, with 7 bases of the junction left unmatched. CDR3 length: 14 residues. The CDR3 reads CASSYLGGRGTQYF. The DNA for the CDR3 is TGTGCCAGCAGTTACCTAGGCGGGAGGGGGACCCAGTACTTC.

The rearrangement joins TRBV6-6 to TRBJ2-3; 8 nucleotides match TRBD2. V was pared by 6 bases and J by 0 bases, with 5 bases of the junction left unmatched. The CDR3 is 15 amino acids. CDR1 and CDR2 from the germline V gene are MNHNY and SVGAGI (reference sequence). The CDR3 sequence: CASSPQRGSTDTQYF. As DNA, the CDR3 is TGTGCCAGCAGCCCTCAGCGGGGGAGCACAGATACGCAGTATTTT.

The rearrangement links TRBV14 to TRBJ2-7; the match to TRBD1 covers 8 bases. This CDR3 is built from 14 residues. Trimming at V came to 4 bases and at J to 4 bases, leaving 6 bases not matched to a gene. The germline V gene encodes CDR1 SGHDN and CDR2 FVKESK. In DNA form, the CDR3 reads TGTGCCAGCAGCCTCAGGACAGGGTTTTACGAGCAGTACTTC. Protein product: CASSLRTGFYEQYF.

This clonotype has only a few counts. This chain uses TRBV7-9 with TRBJ2-3, with TRBD1 matching 9 bases. Per germline, CDR1 SEHNR and CDR2 FQNEAQ (reference sequence). The CDR3 consists of 17 residues. With V trimmed by 5 bases and J by 2 bases, 11 bases remained unmatched. CDR3 amino acids: CASSIRRTGVITDTQYF. The CDR3 DNA reads TGTGCCAGCAGCATTCGACGGACAGGGGTCATCACAGATACGCAGTATTTT.

This chain connects TRBV7-2 to TRBJ2-1; no definite D call. Trimming shortened V by 4 bases and J by 8 bases, and 9 bases separated the two germline ends. From germline, CDR1 is SGHTA and CDR2 FQGNSA. This CDR3 has 12 amino acids. The chain's CDR3 is CASSSPPDEQFF. The CDR3 bases are TGTGCCAGCAGCTCGCCCCCAGATGAGCAGTTCTTC.

The chain couples TRBV4-1 to TRBJ1-2; tentatively, D is TRBD1 (5 bases). The germline V gene has CDR1 MGHRA and CDR2 YSYEKL. The V end was cut by 4 bases, the J end by 2 bases, with 14 bases between. The CDR3 spans 15 residues. The CDR3 DNA reads as TGCGCCAGCAGCCCGTTGACGACAGAAAACTATGGCTACACCTTC. It translates to CASSPLTTENYGYTF.